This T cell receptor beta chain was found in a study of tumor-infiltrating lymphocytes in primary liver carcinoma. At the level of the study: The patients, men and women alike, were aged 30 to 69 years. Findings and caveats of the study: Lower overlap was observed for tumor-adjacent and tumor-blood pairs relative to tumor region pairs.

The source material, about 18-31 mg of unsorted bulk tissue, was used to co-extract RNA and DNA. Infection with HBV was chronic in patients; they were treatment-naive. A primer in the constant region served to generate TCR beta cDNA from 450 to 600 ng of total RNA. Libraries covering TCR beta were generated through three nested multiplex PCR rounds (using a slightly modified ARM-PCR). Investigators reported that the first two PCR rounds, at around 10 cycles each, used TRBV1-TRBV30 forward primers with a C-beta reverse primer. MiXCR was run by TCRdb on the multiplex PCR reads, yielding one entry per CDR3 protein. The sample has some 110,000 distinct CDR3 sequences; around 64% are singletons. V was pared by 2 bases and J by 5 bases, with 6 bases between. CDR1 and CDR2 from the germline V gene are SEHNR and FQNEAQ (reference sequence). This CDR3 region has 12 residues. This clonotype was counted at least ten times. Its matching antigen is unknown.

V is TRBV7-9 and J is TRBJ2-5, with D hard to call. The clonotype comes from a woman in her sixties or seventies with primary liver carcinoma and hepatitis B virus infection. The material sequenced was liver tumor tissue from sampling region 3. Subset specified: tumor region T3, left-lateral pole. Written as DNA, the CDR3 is TGTGCCAGCAGCTTATCCAGGGAGACCCAGTACTTC. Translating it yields CASSLSRETQYF.